Below are 14 T cell receptor beta chains sequenced from a single sample in a study of stem cell transplantation in POMP-related autoinflammatory disease. This table comes from immunoSEQ multiplex PCR, and its TCRdb copy is limited to in-frame clones, with some not included. This sample yields over 60,000 clones, of which approximately 91% are seen a single time; around 0.72% belongs to the top ten. Specimen: CD4+ T cells from PBMCs, collected after stem cell transplantation. The receptors were sampled from a human patient with POMP-related autoinflammation and immune dysregulation (PRAID). Some T cells may be transferred from the graft donor.

The rearrangement links TRBV15 to TRBJ1-6, with D possibly TRBD1 on 5 matching bases. The CDR3 extends over 13 amino acids. Per the germline V gene, CDR1 is LNHNV and CDR2 is YYDKDF (reference sequence). Between the trimmed V and J ends, which lost 0 bases and 14 bases, there was a span of 11 bases. CDR3 residues: CATSRDLGESLHF. CDR3 nucleotides: TGTGCCACCAGCAGAGATCTGGGGGAGTCCCTCCACTTT.

The chain couples TRBV10-1 to TRBJ1-5; D is perhaps TRBD1 (6 bases). The CDR3 is made up of 17 amino acids. Looked up from germline, CDR1 is WNHNN and CDR2 is SYGVQD (reference sequence). V was shortened by 10 bases and J by 0 bases, with 22 bases between the two germline ends. The CDR3 protein is CATPTKWTAYSNQPQHF. DNA for the CDR3: TGCGCCACCCCAACGAAATGGACAGCTTATAGCAATCAGCCCCAGCATTTT.

The chain combines TRBV18 with TRBJ1-4; D possibly corresponds to TRBD1 (6 bases). Germline V gives CDR1 KGHSH, CDR2 LQKENI. V was shortened by 2 bases and J by 7 bases, with 8 bases between the two germline ends. The CDR3 totals 13 residues. The CDR3 region has the DNA TGTGCCAGCTCACCAACCAGGGGTGAAAAACTGTTTTTT. Translation gives CASSPTRGEKLFF. Based on the CDR3 plus reference TRBV18 and TRBJ1-4, the full variable domain is NAGVMQNPRHLVRRRGQEARLRCSPMKGHSHVYWYRQLPEEGLKFMVYLQKENIIDESGMPKERFSAEFPKEGPSILRIQQVVRGDSAAYFCASSPTRGEKLFFGSGTQLSVL.

V and J are TRBV7-8 and TRBJ1-6; 8 bases fit TRBD1. The CDR3 consists of 16 residues. Germline V CDR1 and CDR2: SGHVS, FQNEAQ. J lost 1 base, V lost 3 bases, and 2 bases had no gene match. CDR3 bases: TGTGCCAGCAGCTTGGACAGGGTGTCCTATAATTCACCCCTCCACTTT. Amino acids: CASSLDRVSYNSPLHF.

The chain couples TRBV5-1 to TRBJ2-3; TRBD2 is a possible D gene (6 bases). Trimming removed 0 bases at V and 1 base at J, with 12 bases between. CDR3 size: 16 residues. Germline V CDR1 and CDR2: SGHRS, YFSETQ. For the CDR3, the DNA is TGCGCCAGCAGCTTGGCTGGGGGGACGCGCACAGATACGCAGTATTTT. Translating it yields CASSLAGGTRTDTQYF.

The sample holds one count of this clone. This chain uses TRBV2 with TRBJ2-1; TRBD2 aligns across 8 bases. CDR1 and CDR2 (germline): SNHLY, FYNNEI. V lost 5 bases to trimming and J lost 5 bases; unmatched junction nucleotides: 2. The CDR3 totals 13 residues. CDR3: CASSRGGNNEQFF. CDR3 coding DNA: TGTGCCAGCAGTCGGGGGGGGAACAATGAGCAGTTCTTC.

This chain uses TRBV9 with TRBJ2-3; no reliable D call. V lost 0 bases, J lost 1 base, and 6 bases lay in between. Germline assignment: CDR1 SGDLS and CDR2 YYNGEE. This CDR3 region has 14 residues. The CDR3 loop reads CASSVDDGTDTQYF. The CDR3 DNA reads as TGTGCCAGCAGCGTAGACGATGGCACAGATACGCAGTATTTT.

This sequence joins TRBV5-1 and TRBJ2-1; 12 nucleotides align to TRBD1. This CDR3 has 14 amino acids. The V and J ends lost 3 bases and 8 bases, in that order; junction bases with no gene match: 3. Germline loops: CDR1 SGHRS, CDR2 YFSETQ. The chain's CDR3 is CASSYGTGGDEQFF. CDR3 sequence (DNA): TGCGCCAGCAGCTATGGGACAGGGGGCGATGAGCAGTTCTTC.

Only one count was recorded for this clone. The V and J genes are TRBV2 and TRBJ2-7, with no clear D. The V and J ends lost 6 bases and 6 bases respectively, with 9 bases between them. This CDR3 has 11 amino acids. In germline, CDR1 is SNHLY, CDR2 FYNNEI. As DNA, the CDR3 is TGTGCCAGCAGGGGCTTAGGCGAGCAGTACTTC. Residues: CASRGLGEQYF.

V usage is TRBV6-5 and J usage is TRBJ2-2; D is perhaps TRBD2 (5 bases). The ends were cut back, 0 bases at V and 6 bases at J, with 14 bases in the middle. Germline assignment: CDR1 MNHEY and CDR2 SVGAGI. The CDR3 contains 16 residues. The DNA of the CDR3 is TGTGCCAGCAGTTACTCTTCGACTACATCGGCCGGGGAGCTGTTTTTT. Its translation: CASSYSSTTSAGELFF.

V gene TRBV7-9 combines with J gene TRBJ1-3; 9 bases are shared with TRBD1. Trimming removed 5 bases from V and 8 bases from J; junction bases left unmatched: 10. The CDR3 consists of 15 residues. Germline CDR1 reads SEHNR; CDR2 reads FQNEAQ (reference sequence). CDR3 protein: CASSPGQGSFYTIYF. DNA for the CDR3: TGTGCCAGCAGCCCGGGACAGGGATCTTTCTACACCATATATTTT.

V gene TRBV5-1 combines with J gene TRBJ1-3, with D maybe TRBD1 (6 bases). The CDR3 is made up of 16 amino acids. Per the germline V gene, CDR1 is SGHRS and CDR2 is YFSETQ. V gave up 0 bases and J gave up 4 bases, with 14 bases separating them. CDR3 nucleotide sequence: TGCGCCAGCAGCTTGGCCGGACAGCGCTTCGGAAACACCATATATTTT. Amino acid sequence: CASSLAGQRFGNTIYF.

The rearrangement links TRBV25-1 to TRBJ2-2, with TRBD1 matching 8 bases. V dropped 1 base and J dropped 6; count of bases not matched to a gene: 7. Germline-derived CDR1 and CDR2 are MGHDK and SYGVNS. The CDR3 loop spans 16 amino acids. The CDR3 DNA is TGTGCCAGCAGTGAATGGAGGACAGGGTGGTCCGGGGAGCTGTTTTTT. Protein product: CASSEWRTGWSGELFF.

J is TRBJ2-1 and V is TRBV20-1; D ambiguous. V lost 3 bases to trimming and J lost 4 bases, with 19 bases between them. The CDR3 has 16 amino acids. Germline assignment: CDR1 DFQATT and CDR2 SNEGSKA (reference sequence). The CDR3 DNA reads TGCAGTGCTAGTTCCCCCCGCGCGGAGCTTTACAATGAGCAGTTCTTC. Protein sequence: CSASSPRAELYNEQFF.